This paragraph reports one TCR beta chain. PCR involved 60 Vbeta and 13 Jbeta primers. Produced via immunoSEQ multiplex PCR; TCRdb's table is partial and in-frame only. This table holds some 110,000 clones, about 70% found once. The germline V gene has CDR1 MDHEN and CDR2 SYDVKM. Trimming left V 8 bases short and J 2 bases short, with 16 bases between. The CDR3 is 14 residues long. This sample is drawn from a study of cytomegalovirus exposure and HLA in healthy donors. The source material was PBMCs. This chain connects TRBV28 to TRBJ2-7; D might be TRBD2 (5 bases). This TCR was sampled from a female donor in good health and CMV-seronegative. CDR3 DNA: TGTGCCAGCGGGGATCCGGGGTCTCCCTACGAGCAGTACTTC. Translation gives CASGDPGSPYEQYF.